What follows are 21 T cell receptor beta chains derived from one specimen sequenced in a study of blood T cells in healthy people across ages. Together with a sample-barcoded 5' primer, a J-beta primer mix was included in a second PCR lasting roughly 6 to 12 cycles. MiXCR, run by TCRdb on the 5' RACE reads, gives a single entry per CDR3 protein. The sample includes over 1,500,000 distinct CDR3 sequences, 39% of them seen just once. Sequencing was performed on blood. These receptors originate from a human donor in good health.

V usage is TRBV12-3 or TRBV12-4 and J usage is TRBJ2-3; D not resolved. The CDR3 runs to 13 residues. Deletions cut 0 bases from V and 6 bases from J, with 7 bases between. CDR3 nucleotides: TGTGCCAGCAGTTTAGCGCCGTGGGATACGCAGTATTTT. It specifies CASSLAPWDTQYF.

The J gene is TRBJ1-2, the V gene TRBV10-3; TRBD1 might be the D (5 bases). Trimming removed 9 bases from V and 6 bases from J, with 20 bases in between. The CDR3 has 14 amino acids. Germline CDR1 is ENHRY and CDR2 is SYGVKD. The CDR3 spells CAMQRGTIGDGYTF. The CDR3, as DNA: TGTGCCATGCAACGGGGCACAATCGGCGATGGCTACACCTTC.

This chain links TRBV7-9 with TRBJ2-3; D is possibly TRBD2 (6 bases). Deletions cut 3 bases from V and 7 bases from J, with 14 bases between. The CDR3 sequence is 14 residues long. Germline V lookup: CDR1 SEHNR, CDR2 FQNEAQ (reference sequence). In DNA, the CDR3 is TGTGCCAGCAGCTTGGTGGGGAGGAGAAATACGCAGTATTTT. It specifies CASSLVGRRNTQYF.

This clonotype was seen more than once but under ten times. The chain couples TRBV25-1 to TRBJ1-6; no reliable D call. Germline V gene data show CDR1 as MGHDK and CDR2 as SYGVNS. The V gene lost 1 base and the J gene lost 0 bases, with 10 bases spanning the gap. The CDR3 runs to 17 residues. The CDR3 DNA reads as TGTGCCAGCAGTGAATGGTCCTTTAGCTCCTATAATTCACCCCTCCACTTT. It translates to CASSEWSFSSYNSPLHF.

The rearrangement links TRBV2 to TRBJ2-7; 8 bases line up with TRBD1. The DNA end favors TRBJ2-5, so the J call may be wrong. Germline loops: CDR1 SNHLY, CDR2 FYNNEI. This CDR3 contains 14 residues. CDR3 nucleotides: TGTGCCAGCAGTCCCGACAGGGGCAGCAAGACCCAGTACTTC. Encoded protein: CASSPDRGSKTQYF.

Here the CDR3 reads CSARDTGRYEQYF. For the CDR3, the DNA is TGCAGTGCTAGGGATACAGGGCGCTACGAGCAGTACTTC. V usage is TRBV20-1 and J usage is TRBJ2-7, with D possibly matching TRBD1 (6 bases). The CDR3 covers 13 residues. V was clipped by 3 bases and J by 3 bases, with 12 bases between them. Germline assignment: CDR1 DFQATT and CDR2 SNEGSKA (reference sequence).

This clonotype was found a few times. J is TRBJ2-4 and V is TRBV20-1; tentative D call: TRBD2 (5 bases). The J call may not be correct, given that the DNA end is closer to TRBJ2-7. This CDR3 has 13 residues. The V gene's germline CDR1 is DFQATT and CDR2 SNEGSKA (reference sequence). The CDR3 DNA is TGCAGTGCTAGAGGAGAGGGTATCAACGAGCAGTACTTC. This gives the protein CSARGEGINEQYF.

This clonotype has a handful of counts. This chain joins TRBV13 and TRBJ2-7; D is undetermined. V was pared by 3 bases and J by 0 bases, with 6 bases between. From germline, CDR1 is PRHDT and CDR2 FYEKMQ (reference sequence). This CDR3 region has 13 residues. The CDR3 sequence is CASSFAASYEQYF. The CDR3 DNA follows: TGTGCCAGCAGCTTTGCGGCCTCCTACGAGCAGTACTTC.

This clonotype was found many times. V and J are TRBV7-2 and TRBJ2-7; no firm D call. CDR3 length: 12 residues. Trimming cost V 5 bases and J 6 bases, with 11 bases left between them. The germline CDR1 and CDR2 sequences are SGHTA and FQGNSA. The CDR3 spells CASSQTLSEQYF. The CDR3 bases are TGTGCCAGCAGCCAAACTCTCTCCGAGCAGTACTTC.

The chain combines TRBV6-5 with TRBJ1-2, with a possible D match to TRBD1 (5 bases). V was clipped by 0 bases and J by 4 bases, with 12 bases between them. From germline, CDR1 is MNHEY and CDR2 SVGAGI. The CDR3 consists of 15 residues. The CDR3 nucleotides read TGTGCCAGCAGTTACTCGACGATGGGGGGCTATGGCTACACCTTC. Translated, it gives CASSYSTMGGYGYTF.

The chain recombines TRBV27 with TRBJ1-4; the match to TRBD1 covers 9 bases. Germline V gene data show CDR1 as MNHEY and CDR2 as SMNVEV (reference sequence). Trimming at V came to 7 bases and at J to 6 bases, leaving 9 bases not matched to a gene. The CDR3 is 15 residues long. CDR3 bases: TGTGCCAGCAAGTCCCCGGGACAGGGATATGAAAAACTGTTTTTT. Translation gives CASKSPGQGYEKLFF.

The rearrangement joins TRBV10-3 to TRBJ2-2; D ambiguous. The germline V and J ends were trimmed by 2 bases and 6 bases, with 10 bases remaining between them. Germline V lookup: CDR1 ENHRY, CDR2 SYGVKD. This CDR3 contains 14 residues. The CDR3 DNA reads TGTGCCATCAGTGAGGCATTAGCACCCGGGGAGCTGTTTTTT. It codes for CAISEALAPGELFF.

A few counts support this clonotype. This chain connects TRBV29-1 to TRBJ2-3; 7 nucleotides align to TRBD2. The length of the CDR3 is 13 residues. Losses at the gene ends were 2 bases for V and 5 bases for J; bases not matched to a gene: 4. Germline V lookup: CDR1 SQVTM, CDR2 ANQGSEA. This CDR3 is CSVERGDGDTQYF. The CDR3 DNA reads as TGCAGCGTTGAACGGGGGGATGGAGATACGCAGTATTTT.

CDR3 DNA: TGCGCCAGCAGCTCGGCCCTTCAAAGCCCCTATAATTCACCCCTCCACTTT. Amino acid sequence: CASSSALQSPYNSPLHF. The V gene is TRBV4-3, the J gene TRBJ1-6, with D unclear. The CDR3 runs 17 residues. Germline lookup yields CDR1 LGHNA and CDR2 YSLEER. V was clipped by 5 bases and J by 2 bases, with 16 bases between them.

The genes are TRBV3-1 and TRBJ1-2, with a tentative D call TRBD1 (5 bases). CDR1 LGHDT and CDR2 YNNKEL come from the germline V gene (reference sequence). Trimming took off 3 bases at V and 9 bases at J, with 14 bases between the two ends. This CDR3 comprises 13 residues. CDR3 DNA: TGTGCCAGCAGCCATTGGGACGGGAGTCGCTACACCTTC. Encoded protein: CASSHWDGSRYTF.

This rearrangement joins TRBV4-1 to TRBJ2-1; 12 positions agree with TRBD2. Germline assignment: CDR1 MGHRA and CDR2 YSYEKL. The CDR3 has 16 amino acids. Trimming removed 5 bases from V and 6 bases from J; junction bases left unmatched: 8. DNA of the CDR3: TGCGCCAGCAGCGCCCGACTAGCGGGGGTGGGCAATGAGCAGTTCTTC. Protein product: CASSARLAGVGNEQFF.

A word on this clonotype: One junction end disagrees with the germline gene, perhaps due to a read error. This chain links TRBV3-1 with TRBJ1-1; no definite D call. This CDR3 spans 13 amino acids. CDR1 and CDR2 (germline): LGHDT, YNNKEL (reference sequence). CDR3 nucleotides: TGTGCCAGCAACCAAGATTGGGGCACTGAAGCTTTCTTT. It codes for CASNQDWGTEAFF.

This clonotype was counted only a few times. V is TRBV6-5 and J is TRBJ2-3; 8 nucleotides align to TRBD1. CDR3 size: 13 residues. Germline lookup yields CDR1 MNHEY and CDR2 SVGAGI. V was clipped by 5 bases and J by 7 bases; unmatched bases: 5. This CDR3 is CASSAQGAYTQYF. CDR3 DNA: TGTGCCAGCAGTGCCCAGGGGGCATATACGCAGTATTTT.

This clonotype has only a few counts. This rearrangement joins TRBV11-1 to TRBJ2-5; unclear D gene. CDR3 size: 14 residues. Trimming took off 5 bases at V and 3 bases at J, with 13 bases between the two ends. Germline V lookup: CDR1 SGHAT, CDR2 FQDESV (reference sequence). CDR3 protein: CASSHPLRKETQYF. DNA of the CDR3: TGTGCCAGCAGCCACCCCCTCCGGAAAGAGACCCAGTACTTC.

This clonotype occurred a few times. The CDR3 sequence: CASSPTGDRGRGYQPQHF. In DNA form, the CDR3 reads TGTGCCAGCAGCCCCACGGGAGACAGGGGGCGCGGGTACCAGCCCCAGCATTTT. The J gene is TRBJ1-5, the V gene TRBV7-9; 10 bases line up with TRBD1. The germline V gene encodes CDR1 SEHNR and CDR2 FQNEAQ (reference sequence). The CDR3 contains 18 residues. Trimming at V came to 5 bases and at J to 7 bases, leaving 17 bases not matched to a gene.

This clonotype came up a few times. The chain carries TRBV29-1 and TRBJ2-7; unclear D gene. The CDR3 length is 13 residues. The V gene lost 3 bases and the J gene lost 5 bases, with 14 bases spanning the gap. CDR1 is SQVTM and CDR2 is ANQGSEA in the germline V gene. CDR3 amino acids: CSVDREGSNEQYF. The CDR3 DNA is TGCAGCGTTGATCGTGAAGGGTCCAACGAGCAGTACTTC.